This T cell receptor beta chain was identified in a study of blood T cell repertoires in COVID-19 (dated by TCRdb to 2020 to 2022). A note on the overall study: Samples from collaborators originated in the United States, Italy and Spain and spanned both the acute and convalescent phases of COVID-19. The samples were drawn from two sources: the first 160 participants of the ongoing ImmuneRACE study, and fewer than 1,500 subjects contributed by 6 global collaborators. A de-identified subject ID, COVID-19 status, age in years and sex were almost always included in the sample metadata. The prospective study material was composed of cDNA or gDNA derived from T cells, B-cell-depleted T cells, or PBMCs. The dataset comprised deeply sampled blood TCRbeta repertoires from subjects exposed to, actively infected with, or recovered from COVID-19. Where HLA class I and class II types were available, the types were taken from metadata supplied by the sample provider, not from assay-based typing. The repertoires were made available in a free public database intended to serve as a resource for research on the immune response to SARS-CoV-2. What the research found in general, with its limitations: How much clinical and demographic metadata was included differed by source and by participant, and the metadata was provided uncurated.

V and J are truncated by 0 bases and 7 bases respectively, leaving an intervening sequence of 12 bases. The cysteine opens and the phenylalanine closes a CDR3 of 14 amino acids. Only the CDR3 DNA is retained, 42 bases long and in frame from the first base. CDR1 MNHEY and CDR2 SVGAGI are derived from the germline V gene. For this clone: This receptor's antigen is unknown. Base quality data are lacking; no much larger clone is found one base away.

TCRbeta CDR3 regions were amplified from genomic DNA using the immunoSEQ Assay, a bias-controlled multiplex PCR. The published analysis was carried out like this. The number of nucleated cells in each sample was estimated by amplification of reference gene primers within the assay. Sequence reads were collapsed and filtered to measure the absolute abundance of every unique TCRbeta CDR3 rearrangement. For each sample, productive Simpson clonality was calculated as the square root of Simpson's diversity index across productive rearrangements. The table comes from immuneACCESS by way of TCRdb, which keeps in-frame sequences with V and J called. Part of the clones is missing from these tables; in studies checked, under half for an unresolved V gene and the rest for unknown reasons. V and J calls and clone size are copied from that table; D and trimming were computed from the DNA. The sample table records 350,000 to 400,000 clones; approximately 88% of these occur just once. 0.95% to 1% of the sample comes from the top ten.

Participants in the prospective study were aged roughly 18 to 89 years, lived in 20 to 25 United States geographic areas, and enrolled through a virtual design. In the prospective study, cohorts were assigned on the basis of participant-reported clinical history obtained from a screening survey and a study questionnaire. In the prospective study, mobile phlebotomists collected whole blood, serum and a nasopharyngeal or oropharyngeal swab from each participant. Prospective study participants could optionally give additional blood draws and questionnaires over an approximately two-month period. Before DNA extraction, prospective study blood samples were shipped either frozen or at room temperature.

The chain joins TRBV6-5 to TRBJ1-2; the D gene is possibly TRBD1, with 6 bases matching. Material: PBMCs or T cells enriched from blood (not recorded which). This TCR was recovered from a woman aged 25 to 39 with acute COVID-19. The sequenced DNA is TGTGCCAGCAGTTACTCGACGGGGACATCTGGCTACACCTTC. This yields the protein CASSYSTGTSGYTF.